In its sample, the clone carrying this TCR beta chain was seen many times. No antigen is known for it. This specimen belongs to a study of early T cells in non-severe SARS-CoV-2 infection. Study overall: Investigators sequenced bulk RNA drawn from unsorted whole blood, and chains remained unpaired. The study, taken as a whole, reports: Lookups in VDJdb leaned toward anti-spike CD8 responses and missed private and CD4 specificities.

CDR3 length: 17 amino acids. Trimming cost V 2 bases and J 2 bases, with 19 bases left between them. Germline V lookup: CDR1 SGHRS, CDR2 YFSETQ. Unique molecular identifiers were added to individual cDNA molecules. TCRdb re-derived calls from the 5' RACE reads in MiXCR, one entry per CDR3 protein. The sample records under 70,000 distinct CDR3 sequences, roughly 12% being singletons. This TCR derives from an adult who was a healthcare worker with PCR-confirmed SARS-CoV-2 infection or an uninfected control (not recorded which). This chain uses TRBV5-1 with TRBJ1-1, with D possibly being TRBD1 (5 bases). Sequenced sample: whole blood. CDR3 loop: CASSFGRGSQPNTEAFF. For the CDR3, the DNA is TGCGCCAGCAGCTTCGGGAGGGGCAGTCAGCCAAACACTGAAGCTTTCTTT.